Listed here are 19 T cell receptor beta chains from one sample, sequenced in a study of lymphopenia after photon versus proton radiotherapy. Profiling relied on immunoSEQ multiplex PCR, and the TCRdb table lists in-frame clones only, not all of them. This table has tens of thousands of clones, about 90% appearing once. Sequences were derived from peripheral blood, sampled from a patient treated with photon-based radiotherapy. These receptors were obtained from a man aged 55 to 70 with cholangiocarcinoma.

This clone occurred once. This chain connects TRBV7-2 to TRBJ2-7; the D is unclear. Germline V gives CDR1 SGHTA, CDR2 FQGNSA. The CDR3 covers 12 residues. Trimming removed 1 base at V and 5 bases at J, with 6 bases between. The DNA of the CDR3 is TGTGCCAGCAGCTTAGACCAAAACGAGCAGTACTTC. It translates to CASSLDQNEQYF.

V is TRBV7-6 and J is TRBJ2-7; tentative D call: TRBD2 (6 bases). Germline CDR1 reads SGHVS; CDR2 reads FNYEAQ. This CDR3 is built from 12 residues. Between the trimmed V and J ends, which lost 0 bases and 6 bases, there was a span of 6 bases. CDR3 nucleotide sequence: TGTGCCAGCAGCTTAGCGGGGGGCGAGCAGTACTTC. It codes for CASSLAGGEQYF.

The rearrangement joins TRBV7-8 to TRBJ2-2; D unresolved. Per the germline V gene, CDR1 is SGHVS and CDR2 is FQNEAQ. This CDR3 contains 16 residues. Trimming pared 1 base from V and 0 bases from J, leaving 9 bases between. CDR3 sequence reads: CASSLVRPPNTGELFF. The CDR3 bases are TGTGCCAGCAGCTTAGTGAGGCCTCCGAACACCGGGGAGCTGTTTTTT.

J is TRBJ2-1 and V is TRBV7-9; 7 bases match TRBD2. Germline V gene data show CDR1 as SEHNR and CDR2 as FQNEAQ (reference sequence). This CDR3 spans 15 amino acids. V lost 5 bases, J lost 7 bases, and 11 bases stayed unmatched. CDR3 sequence reads: CASSPTSAPRNEQFF. The CDR3 nucleotides are TGTGCCAGCAGCCCTACTAGCGCACCTCGGAATGAGCAGTTCTTC.

The chain recombines TRBV6-1 with TRBJ2-7; 8 bases fit TRBD1. The V gene's germline CDR1 is MNHNS and CDR2 SASEGT. This CDR3 is built from 14 residues. V trimming: 8 bases; J trimming: 3 bases; junction bases outside the gene matches: 9. This CDR3 is CASGQGDFDYEQYF. DNA for the CDR3: TGTGCCAGCGGACAGGGTGACTTTGACTACGAGCAGTACTTC.

In this sample, this clone turned up a few times. This chain uses TRBV28 with TRBJ1-1; TRBD1 matches at 7 bases. This CDR3 has 14 amino acids. V lost 5 bases and J lost 3; bases outside the gene matches: 6. The germline gives CDR1 MDHEN, CDR2 SYDVKM. The CDR3 DNA reads TGTGCCAGCAGTACCAGAACAGGGGACACTGAAGCTTTCTTT. Translating gives CASSTRTGDTEAFF.

The CDR3 here is CASSSTGFSQPQHF. The CDR3 region has the DNA TGTGCCAGCAGCTCGACAGGGTTTAGTCAGCCCCAGCATTTT. The J gene is TRBJ1-5, the V gene TRBV5-6; TRBD1 aligns across 7 bases. V shed 3 bases and J 6 bases; nucleotides not matched to a gene: 6. The germline V gene has CDR1 SGHDT and CDR2 YYEEEE. This CDR3 has 14 amino acids.

The chain is built from TRBV5-1 and TRBJ2-2, with 7 bases lining up with TRBD1. The germline CDR1 and CDR2 sequences are SGHRS and YFSETQ. The CDR3 has 16 residues. Trimming removed 4 bases from V and 0 bases from J; junction bases left unmatched: 6. CDR3 in amino acids: CASSPQTGANTGELFF. CDR3 sequence (DNA): TGCGCCAGCAGCCCACAAACAGGGGCGAACACCGGGGAGCTGTTTTTT.

This chain links TRBV2 with TRBJ1-5, with TRBD1 identical over 7 bases. From germline, CDR1 is SNHLY and CDR2 FYNNEI. CDR3 size: 14 residues. Trimming removed 5 bases from V and 7 bases from J; junction bases left unmatched: 8. For the CDR3, the DNA is TGTGCCAGCAGTCGCGACAGGGAATTACAGCCCCAGCATTTT. It yields the protein CASSRDRELQPQHF.

The J gene is TRBJ2-1, the V gene TRBV5-4; 9 nucleotides agree with TRBD2. The germline V gene encodes CDR1 SGHNT and CDR2 YYREEE (reference sequence). The CDR3 covers 18 residues. Trimming removed 0 bases from V and 2 bases from J; junction bases left unmatched: 9. CDR3: CASSLGDGLAHTYNEQFF. The CDR3 DNA reads as TGTGCCAGCAGCTTGGGAGATGGACTAGCGCACACCTACAATGAGCAGTTCTTC.

The chain has TRBV6-5 and TRBJ2-3, with a weak D call TRBD1 (6 bases). V lost 0 bases, J lost 4 bases, and 14 bases lay in between. This CDR3 comprises 16 residues. Per the germline V gene, CDR1 is MNHEY and CDR2 is SVGAGI. CDR3 DNA: TGTGCCAGCAGTTACTCATCTAACAGGGAAGCAGATACGCAGTATTTT. This codes for CASSYSSNREADTQYF.

V gene TRBV7-9 combines with J gene TRBJ2-4; no reliable D call. This CDR3 is built from 15 residues. Germline V gives CDR1 SEHNR, CDR2 FQNEAQ (reference sequence). V shed 1 base and J shed 1 base, with 8 bases lying between them. DNA for the CDR3: TGTGCCAGCAGCTTAGACCTGGGGGCCAAAAACATTCAGTACTTC. Translated: CASSLDLGAKNIQYF. Supplemented by reference TRBV7-9 and TRBJ2-4, the full variable domain reads DTGVSQNPRHKITKRGQNVTFRCDPISEHNRLYWYRQTLGQGPEFLTYFQNEAQLEKSRLLSDRFSAERPKGSFSTLEIQRTEQGDSAMYLCASSLDLGAKNIQYFGAGTRLSVL.

This chain uses TRBV18 with TRBJ2-3; 9 nucleotides match TRBD2. This CDR3 is 15 amino acids long. CDR1 KGHSH and CDR2 LQKENI come from the germline V gene. V dropped 1 base and J dropped 2; count of bases not matched to a gene: 1. Here the CDR3 DNA reads TGTGCCAGCTCACCACTAGCGGGGGCCACAGATACGCAGTATTTT. Amino acids: CASSPLAGATDTQYF.

A remark on this clone: A read error may produce the germline difference seen at one junction end. The rearrangement links TRBV4-1 to TRBJ2-2; 10 bases agree with TRBD2. This CDR3 has 17 residues. The V gene's germline CDR1 is MGHRA and CDR2 YSYEKL. CDR3 loop: CASSQTRTSGKGRGAVF. The CDR3 DNA follows: TGCGCCAGCAGCCAAACTCGTACTAGCGGGAAGGGACGGGGAGCTGTTTTT.

The rearrangement uses TRBV28 and TRBJ2-7, with 11 bases identical to TRBD1. The germline V gene encodes CDR1 MDHEN and CDR2 SYDVKM. Trimming took 8 bases from V and 3 from J; bases not matched to a gene: 0. This CDR3 has 12 residues. The chain's CDR3 is CASGTGGYEQYF. The CDR3 nucleotides read TGTGCCAGCGGGACAGGGGGCTACGAGCAGTACTTC.

The chain uses TRBV28 and TRBJ2-7; D is perhaps TRBD1 (6 bases). Germline CDR1 is MDHEN and CDR2 is SYDVKM. The V end lost 6 bases, the J end lost 4 bases, and 22 bases lay between the germline ends. CDR3 length equals 16 residues. The CDR3: CASSALQGRVSYEQYF. In DNA form, the CDR3 reads TGTGCCAGCAGCGCCCTACAGGGTAGAGTCTCTTACGAGCAGTACTTC.

The chain recombines TRBV19 with TRBJ1-3; no definite D call. Germline-derived CDR1 and CDR2 are LNHDA and SQIVND (reference sequence). The V gene lost 7 bases and the J gene lost 3 bases, with 13 bases spanning the gap. This CDR3 has 14 residues. The CDR3 nucleotides read TGTGCCAGTACCCCATTGGCTCTTGGAAACACCATATATTTT. Its translation: CASTPLALGNTIYF.

This chain links TRBV9 with TRBJ2-2; unclear D gene. Germline lookup yields CDR1 SGDLS and CDR2 YYNGEE. V gave up 4 bases and J gave up 2 bases, with 15 bases separating them. CDR3 length: 16 residues. The CDR3: CASSQTGDLNTGELFF. In nucleotides, the CDR3 is TGTGCCAGCAGCCAGACGGGTGATTTAAACACCGGGGAGCTGTTTTTT.

V is TRBV19 and J is TRBJ1-6; 8 bases are shared with TRBD1. This CDR3 is built from 14 residues. After removal of 7 bases from V and 8 bases from J, the junction contained 7 bases not matched to a gene. Germline assignment: CDR1 LNHDA and CDR2 SQIVND (reference sequence). The CDR3 protein is CASTLGQEHSPLHF. CDR3 nucleotides: TGTGCCAGTACCTTGGGACAGGAGCATTCACCCCTCCACTTT. Full variable domain (remainder filled in from reference TRBV19 and TRBJ1-6): DGGITQSPKYLFRKEGQNVTLSCEQNLNHDAMYWYRQDPGQGLRLIYYSQIVNDFQKGDIAEGYSVSREKKESFPLTVTSAQKNPTAFYLCASTLGQEHSPLHFGNGTRLTVT.